The 10 T cell receptor beta chains listed next were all sequenced from one sample in a study of OX40 agonist ivuxolimab in advanced cancers. Clones were read by immunoSEQ multiplex PCR, and TCRdb kept only the in-frame ones, dropping some. Among 55,000 to 70,000 clones, around 90% were seen once, and the ten largest hold around 1.9%. The source was CD4+ or CD8+ T cells sorted from blood, collected in a trial of the OX40 agonist ivuxolimab. The receptors come from an adult with an advanced solid tumor such as melanoma, head and neck, liver or kidney cancer.

The chain employs TRBV15 and TRBJ2-1, with 7 bases that match TRBD2. This CDR3 contains 15 residues. Germline V gives CDR1 LNHNV, CDR2 YYDKDF (reference sequence). Trimming cost V 1 base and J 6 bases; bases outside gene matches: 6. CDR3 protein: CATSRGGGSVNEQFF. The CDR3 DNA is TGTGCCACCAGCAGAGGGGGCGGGAGTGTCAATGAGCAGTTCTTC. The full variable domain, in which reference TRBV15 and TRBJ2-1 provide the parts outside the CDR3, is DAMVIQNPRYQVTQFGKPVTLSCSQTLNHNVMYWYQQKSSQAPKLLFHYYDKDFNNEADTPDNFQSRRPNTSFCFLDIRSPGLGDTAMYLCATSRGGGSVNEQFFGPGTRLTVL.

To note about this clone: The sample contains more than one DNA sequence encoding this CDR3. J is TRBJ1-5 and V is TRBV6-4; D is uncertain. Germline V gene sequence: CDR1 MRHNA, CDR2 SNTAGT. Trimming stripped 8 bases from V and 4 bases from J, with 6 bases between. There are 11 residues in the CDR3. The CDR3 spells CASGMNQPQHF. In DNA form, the CDR3 reads TGTGCCAGCGGTATGAATCAGCCCCAGCATTTT.

This clone occurred once. The chain links TRBV30 to TRBJ1-2; 7 positions agree with TRBD1. The CDR3 spans 13 residues. The trim removed 1 base at V and 10 bases at J, leaving 9 bases unmatched. Germline-derived CDR1 and CDR2 are GTSNPN and SVGIG (reference sequence). CDR3: CAWSGDHRGDYTF. Here the CDR3 DNA reads TGTGCCTGGAGTGGTGATCACAGGGGTGACTACACCTTC.

This rearrangement joins TRBV27 to TRBJ2-2, with a possible D match to TRBD2 (6 bases). This CDR3 region has 17 residues. The V gene's germline CDR1 is MNHEY and CDR2 SMNVEV (reference sequence). The V end was cut by 5 bases, the J end by 2 bases, with 18 bases between. CDR3 loop: CASSPRGATINTGELFF. DNA of the CDR3: TGTGCCAGCAGTCCTCGCGGGGCGACGATAAACACCGGGGAGCTGTTTTTT.

The chain combines TRBV9 with TRBJ2-1; D possibly corresponds to TRBD2 (7 bases). Germline V CDR1 and CDR2: SGDLS, YYNGEE. The CDR3 totals 18 residues. Trimming shortened V by 0 bases and J by 4 bases, and 20 bases separated the two germline ends. This CDR3 reads CASSVASRRGRLYNEQFF. The DNA for the CDR3 is TGTGCCAGCAGCGTAGCTAGCCGGCGGGGGCGGCTTTACAATGAGCAGTTCTTC.

The genes are TRBV19 and TRBJ2-3; tentative D call: TRBD2 (6 bases). CDR3 size: 19 residues. With 1 base removed from V and 0 bases from J, the gap between germline ends came to 20 bases. The germline V gene has CDR1 LNHDA and CDR2 SQIVND (reference sequence). The chain's CDR3 is CASSIATGTQEISTDTQYF. DNA for the CDR3: TGTGCCAGTAGTATAGCCACCGGGACTCAAGAAATTAGCACAGATACGCAGTATTTT.

CDR3 nucleotides: TGTGCCAGCAGCGTGGGACAGCAAAATGAAAAACTGTTTTTT. It specifies CASSVGQQNEKLFF. The chain uses TRBV9 and TRBJ1-4; TRBD1 agrees at 7 bases. The germline gives CDR1 SGDLS, CDR2 YYNGEE. The CDR3 sequence is 14 residues long. The V and J ends lost 2 bases and 5 bases, in that order; junction bases with no gene match: 3.

The V call is TRBV7-2, the J call TRBJ1-1; unclear D gene. V lost 3 bases to trimming and J lost 6 bases, with 8 bases between them. CDR3 length: 12 amino acids. Germline-derived CDR1 and CDR2 are SGHTA and FQGNSA. The CDR3 reads CASSLIRAEAFF. In DNA form, the CDR3 reads TGTGCCAGCAGCTTGATCCGGGCTGAAGCTTTCTTT.

The chain has TRBV21-1 and TRBJ1-4; the D segment call TRBD1 is taken from the table without a DNA check. TRBV21-1 is shown as a pseudogene. The CDR3 is 14 residues long. For the CDR3, the DNA is TGTGCCAGCAGCACTACAGGGAGAGAAGAAAAACTGTTTTTT. It yields the protein CASSTTGREEKLFF.

This chain uses TRBV14 with TRBJ2-3; D is unclear. This CDR3 region has 15 residues. CDR1 is SGHDN, CDR2 FVKESK, per germline. Between the trimmed V and J ends, which lost 2 bases and 3 bases, there was a span of 12 bases. The CDR3 bases are TGTGCCAGCAGCCAACAGGACGGAAGAACAGATACGCAGTATTTT. Protein: CASSQQDGRTDTQYF. The full variable domain, with the rest looked up from reference TRBV14 and TRBJ2-3, is EAGVTQFPSHSVIEKGQTVTLRCDPISGHDNLYWYRRVMGKEIKFLLHFVKESKQDESGMPNNRFLAERTGGTYSTLKVQPAELEDSGVYFCASSQQDGRTDTQYFGPGTRLTVL.